What follows describes a single T cell receptor (beta chain). Its antigen is unknown. The sample belongs to a study of T cell responses to AZD1222 COVID-19 vaccine. Points from the study as a whole: Females outnumbered males among donors, who were mostly white British; clonal diversity was possibly underestimated. Reportedly, close to half of spike-specific TCRs are directed against unmutated variant regions.

Profiling relied on immunoSEQ multiplex PCR, and the TCRdb table lists in-frame clones only, not all of them. The sample records roughly 150,000 clones, 90% to 95% being singletons. Trimming left V 6 bases short and J 9 bases short, with 25 bases between. Germline CDR1 and CDR2: SGHDT and YYEEEE. The CDR3 is made up of 16 amino acids. The sequencing here drew on peripheral blood, taken 28 days after the second AZD1222 dose. The V call is TRBV5-6, the J call TRBJ2-4, with D perhaps TRBD1 or TRBD2 (6 bases each). The TCR sequence derives from an adult who received the AZD1222 COVID-19 vaccine. The CDR3 is CASTDKGGENWSIQYF. DNA of the CDR3: TGTGCCAGCACCGATAAGGGGGGCGAGAATTGGAGCATTCAGTACTTC.